This TCR beta chain was retrieved from a study of beta chain features in type 1 diabetes. This clone was seen more than once but under ten times. What it recognizes is unknown. The investigators reverse transcribed all of the isolated RNA, so they sequenced expressed TCRB transcripts. Using immunoSEQ multiplex PCR, the repertoire was profiled, and TCRdb retains in-frame clones only, with some absent. The table lists 300,000 to 400,000 clones, 8.5% to 10% of them singletons. Study findings and constraints: TCRB CDR3 length was moderately but significantly reduced in all four CD4+ subsets of Type 1 diabetes patients.

Germline loops: CDR1 SQVTM, CDR2 ANQGSEA. CDR3 size: 14 residues. V was pared by 6 bases and J by 0 bases, with 13 bases between. This receptor was obtained from a young man with type 1 diabetes. Sequenced sample: central memory CD4+ T cells from blood. The chain combines TRBV29-1 with TRBJ2-3, with D hard to call. CDR3 sequence (DNA): TGCAGCGTCGCTGGTCTTGGGAGCACAGATACGCAGTATTTT. It codes for CSVAGLGSTDTQYF.